The rows below give T cell receptor beta chains drawn from one sample of a study of control samples from healthy donors and cancer patients. Libraries were prepared by immunoSEQ multiplex PCR; TCRdb keeps only in-frame clonotypes and omits some of them. The table lists 150,000 to 200,000 clones, roughly 88% of them singletons. The specimen sequenced was blood. All receptors derive from a woman in her 30s in good health. Both conserved end residues are part of each CDR3. Each record gives: D gene, clone size, J gene, V gene, CDR3 protein, CDR3 DNA. D genes are given only for firm matches. Clone sizes are given selectively: once, few, many, or a class where the clone is expanded.

>.|.|TRBJ2-7|TRBV14
CASSPGHEQYF
TGTGCCAGCAGCCCGGGCCACGAGCAGTACTTC
>TRBD2|.|TRBJ2-1|TRBV10-3
CATSGLFNSYNEQFF
TGTGCCACCTCGGGACTATTCAACTCCTACAATGAGCAGTTCTTC
>TRBD1|once|TRBJ2-3|TRBV6-1
CASSEALGQGADTQYF
TGTGCCAGCAGTGAAGCGCTTGGACAGGGGGCAGATACGCAGTATTTT
>TRBD1|.|TRBJ2-7|TRBV6-5
CASSYSTGSHEQYF
TGTGCCAGCAGTTACTCGACAGGGAGCCACGAGCAGTACTTC
>TRBD2|.|TRBJ2-3|TRBV19
CASTTSGSGTDTQYF
TGTGCCAGCACCACATCGGGTAGCGGGACAGATACGCAGTATTTT
>TRBD2|.|TRBJ2-1|TRBV18
CASSPLPGTSGESSYNEQFF
TGTGCCAGCTCACCACTTCCCGGGACTAGCGGAGAGAGCTCCTACAATGAGCAGTTCTTC
>TRBD1|once|TRBJ1-2|TRBV27
CASSLTGSNYGYTF
TGTGCCAGCAGTCTGACAGGGTCTAACTATGGCTACACCTTC
>.|.|TRBJ2-1|TRBV19
CASSMGFEHEQFF
TGTGCCAGTAGTATGGGTTTTGAACATGAGCAGTTCTTC
>.|.|TRBJ1-4|TRBV6-5
CASSQTGEGVEKLFF
TGTGCCAGCAGTCAGACAGGTGAAGGAGTTGAAAAACTGTTTTTT
>TRBD2|.|TRBJ2-1|TRBV7-9
CASSLRLADEQFF
TGTGCCAGCAGCTTACGGCTAGCGGATGAGCAGTTCTTC
>.|.|TRBJ1-1|TRBV28
CASSLRIRGGTEAFF
TGTGCCAGCAGTTTAAGGATTAGGGGGGGCACTGAAGCTTTCTTT
>.|once|TRBJ2-2|TRBV12-3/TRBV12-4
CASSRTRGELFF
TGTGCCAGCAGCCGGACTCGGGGGGAGCTGTTTTTT